The sequence of this TCR beta chain was determined in a study of human T cells and chemical hapten exposure. This clonotype was observed at least ten times. Time point in this sample: patch test 1, 2 weeks after DPC sensitization. Described treatment: therapeutic diphenylcyclopropenone sensitization with weekly scalp DPC. Unfractionated whole blood was the source of the extracted total RNA. TCRdb reprocessed the RACE reads with MiXCR, giving one entry per CDR3 protein. Altogether 42,000 or so distinct CDR3 sequences are present, over 3.5% being singletons, with the ten largest covering 20% to 30%. Trimming shortened V by 2 bases and J by 3 bases, and 8 bases separated the two germline ends. The CDR3 totals 13 residues. CDR1 and CDR2 from the germline V gene are SEHNR and FQNEAQ (reference sequence).

Specimen: whole blood, collected in connection with sensitization to the hapten diphenylcyclopropenone (DPC). The sequence was collected from a man over 45 with alopecia areata. Some clones in this sample may be carry-over from other donors' samples. V gene TRBV7-9 combines with J gene TRBJ2-7; D unresolved. CDR3 nucleotide sequence: TGTGCCAGCAGCTTAAGAGCCAGCTACGAGCAGTACTTC. It is translated as CASSLRASYEQYF. Looking up the rest from reference TRBV7-9 and TRBJ2-7 gives the full variable domain: DTGVSQNPRHKITKRGQNVTFRCDPISEHNRLYWYRQTLGQGPEFLTYFQNEAQLEKSRLLSDRFSAERPKGSFSTLEIQRTEQGDSAMYLCASSLRASYEQYFGPGTRLTVT.